The T cell receptor beta chain under discussion was sequenced for a study of T cell repertoires in cytomegalovirus infection. Study at large: Public TCR beta signatures indicated both CMV infection and matching HLA type.

Looked up from germline, CDR1 is SGHVS and CDR2 is FNYEAQ. The junction had 17 bases not matched to a gene; V was cut back by 5 bases and J by 0 bases. The CDR3 length is 19 residues. Study conclusions and caveats: Public TCR beta family frequency separated CMV-and-HLA carriers, including in an independent cohort. The ex vivo response was dominated by HLA-C-restricted CMV-specific TCR beta clonotypes.

This clonotype was seen more than once but under ten times. Its antigen is unidentified. A single record per CDR3 protein comes from TCRdb applying MiXCR to the reads. This table holds roughly 760,000 distinct CDR3 sequences, approximately 34% found once. This receptor was identified in a human donor in good health (CMV status not recorded). Some clones in this sample may be carry-over from other donors' samples. Specimen: PBMCs. The chain joins TRBV7-6 to TRBJ2-3; 7 positions agree with TRBD1. CDR3 sequence reads: CASSPGRDSPLGSTDTQYF. CDR3 bases: TGTGCCAGCAGCCCTGGCCGGGACAGCCCCCTCGGAAGCACAGATACGCAGTATTTT.